This TCR beta chain was profiled in a study of T cells in Graves' hyperthyroidism and ophthalmopathy. The CDR3 loop spans 15 amino acids. Germline-derived CDR1 and CDR2 are LNHDA and SQIVND (reference sequence). V gave up 5 bases and J gave up 6 bases; unmatched junction bases: 12. For the diagnoses, clinical symptoms, serum thyroxine and TRAb, thyroid ultrasound and orbital computed tomography were used. The investigators amplified TCR beta CDR3 regions from RNA transcripts. When the TCR CDR3 underwent first-round RT-PCR, the HTBI primer set was used. TCRdb passed the multiplex PCR reads through MiXCR, listing each CDR3 protein once. The table records about 350,000 distinct CDR3 sequences, about a sixth of them present only once.

Input material: blood. This receptor was taken from a woman in her thirties or forties with Graves' ophthalmopathy. The chain links TRBV19 to TRBJ1-1; TRBD1 aligns across 7 bases. CDR3 sequence reads: CASSPAIPQGAEAFF. The CDR3 nucleotides are TGTGCCAGTAGTCCCGCAATCCCTCAGGGGGCTGAAGCTTTCTTT.